This paragraph reports one T cell receptor (beta chain). Its matching antigen is unknown. The sample belongs to a study of T cell repertoires in aging, cancer and after chemotherapy. Turning to the study itself: Chronic lymphocytic leukemia patients on fludarabine- or bendamustine-based regimens gave paired samples before and after chemotherapy. Broader study findings: Untreated cancer patients had significantly lower blood TCR diversity than age-matched healthy donors.

Amplification of TCR beta used genomic DNA extracted from peripheral blood. Rearranged V-D-J TRB sequences were amplified with a mixed TRB-A/B primer pool. Each CDR3 protein gets one entry after TCRdb re-called the multiplex PCR reads with MiXCR. The sample contains approximately 5,000 distinct CDR3 sequences, 30% to 40% of which appear only once. The CDR3 loop spans 16 amino acids. CDR1 is MNHEY and CDR2 is SVGAGI in the germline V gene. V was shortened by 6 bases and J by 0 bases, with 15 bases between the two germline ends. The TCR comes from a human donor with a blood cancer. Specimen: blood. The chain carries TRBV6-5 and TRBJ2-1; the D gene is possibly TRBD1 (6 bases). CDR3 loop: CASSITTGSSYNEQFF. The CDR3, as DNA: TGTGCCAGCAGCATCACTACAGGGAGCTCCTACAATGAGCAGTTCTTC.